The rows below give T cell receptor beta chains drawn from one sample of a study of radiotherapy plus CTLA-4 blockade in lung cancer. The method was immunoSEQ multiplex PCR; TCRdb's version includes in-frame clones alone and lacks a portion of them. The table has over 40,000 clones, 75% to 90% seen once. Sequencing used peripheral blood, obtained from a patient treated with radiotherapy plus ipilimumab. The receptor source for this set is a human donor with non-small cell lung cancer who had stable disease on radiotherapy plus ipilimumab. Both conserved end residues are part of each CDR3. Each record gives: J gene, CDR3 length, D gene, V gene, clone size, CDR3 protein, CDR3 DNA. The D gene is left open where the match is weak. Size values are once, few and many counts, or a class for expanded clones, and some rows have none.

J gene: TRBJ1-2
CDR3 length: 15
D gene: .
V gene: TRBV5-6
clone size: .
CDR3 protein: CASSLPGSVNYGYTF
CDR3 DNA: TGTGCCAGCAGCTTGCCAGGGTCGGTTAACTATGGCTACACCTTC

J gene: TRBJ1-1
CDR3 length: 14
D gene: .
V gene: TRBV27
clone size: .
CDR3 protein: CASSLSWQNTEAFF
CDR3 DNA: TGTGCCAGCAGTTTATCGTGGCAGAACACTGAAGCTTTCTTT

J gene: TRBJ2-7
CDR3 length: 12
D gene: .
V gene: TRBV10-3
clone size: .
CDR3 protein: CAIRDSEDEQYF
CDR3 DNA: TGTGCCATCAGAGACTCCGAGGACGAGCAGTACTTC

J gene: TRBJ2-2
CDR3 length: 15
D gene: .
V gene: TRBV9
clone size: .
CDR3 protein: CASSVAAGNTGELFF
CDR3 DNA: TGTGCCAGCAGCGTAGCCGCGGGGAACACCGGGGAGCTGTTTTTT

J gene: TRBJ1-2
CDR3 length: 14
D gene: .
V gene: TRBV19
clone size: few
CDR3 protein: CASSPQQANYGYTF
CDR3 DNA: TGTGCCAGTAGTCCCCAACAGGCAAACTATGGCTACACCTTC

J gene: TRBJ1-2
CDR3 length: 18
D gene: .
V gene: TRBV4-2
clone size: .
CDR3 protein: CASSQVMELKGSGYGYTF
CDR3 DNA: TGTGCCAGCAGCCAAGTAATGGAGTTGAAGGGCAGCGGCTATGGCTACACCTTC

J gene: TRBJ2-5
CDR3 length: 18
D gene: TRBD1
V gene: TRBV5-3
clone size: .
CDR3 protein: CARSLPRGTGGRLETQYF
CDR3 DNA: TGTGCCAGAAGCCTCCCGCGCGGGACAGGTGGCAGATTAGAGACCCAGTACTTC

J gene: TRBJ1-6
CDR3 length: 14
D gene: .
V gene: TRBV14
clone size: .
CDR3 protein: CASSQAIANSPLHF
CDR3 DNA: TGTGCCAGCAGCCAAGCTATCGCTAATTCACCCCTCCACTTT

J gene: TRBJ1-1
CDR3 length: 15
D gene: .
V gene: TRBV5-6
clone size: .
CDR3 protein: CASSPAGRLNTEAFF
CDR3 DNA: TGTGCCAGCAGCCCGGCGGGACGGCTGAACACTGAAGCTTTCTTT

J gene: TRBJ2-2
CDR3 length: 14
D gene: .
V gene: TRBV9
clone size: .
CDR3 protein: CASSVDSYTGELFF
CDR3 DNA: TGTGCCAGCAGCGTAGACAGTTACACCGGGGAGCTGTTTTTT

J gene: TRBJ1-2
CDR3 length: 11
D gene: .
V gene: TRBV20-1
clone size: .
CDR3 protein: CSATGVGGYTF
CDR3 DNA: TGCAGTGCTACAGGGGTGGGGGGCTACACCTTC

J gene: TRBJ1-4
CDR3 length: 14
D gene: .
V gene: TRBV14
clone size: .
CDR3 protein: CASSQDVRGEKLFF
CDR3 DNA: TGTGCCAGCAGCCAAGATGTCCGGGGTGAAAAACTGTTTTTT

J gene: TRBJ2-3
CDR3 length: 18
D gene: TRBD2
V gene: TRBV27
clone size: .
CDR3 protein: CASSPIAGVLRGTDTQYF
CDR3 DNA: TGTGCCAGCAGTCCGATAGCGGGAGTCTTAAGGGGCACAGATACGCAGTATTTT

J gene: TRBJ2-7
CDR3 length: 16
D gene: TRBD2
V gene: TRBV2
clone size: .
CDR3 protein: CASRETLGLAGYEQYF
CDR3 DNA: TGTGCCAGCAGGGAGACCTTGGGACTAGCGGGATACGAGCAGTACTTC

J gene: TRBJ2-1
CDR3 length: 15
D gene: TRBD2
V gene: TRBV7-9
clone size: .
CDR3 protein: CASSPGLAGVNEQFF
CDR3 DNA: TGTGCCAGCAGCCCCGGACTAGCGGGAGTCAATGAGCAGTTCTTC

J gene: TRBJ2-3
CDR3 length: 14
D gene: .
V gene: TRBV2
clone size: .
CDR3 protein: CASRGGVSTDTQYF
CDR3 DNA: TGTGCCAGCAGAGGCGGGGTTAGCACAGATACGCAGTATTTT

J gene: TRBJ2-7
CDR3 length: 14
D gene: .
V gene: TRBV28
clone size: .
CDR3 protein: CASSLVGPSYEQYF
CDR3 DNA: TGTGCCAGCAGTTTAGTGGGCCCCTCCTACGAGCAGTACTTC

J gene: TRBJ2-7
CDR3 length: 13
D gene: .
V gene: TRBV29-1
clone size: .
CDR3 protein: CSVATGVKGEQYF
CDR3 DNA: TGCAGCGTTGCAACGGGGGTGAAAGGGGAGCAGTACTTC

J gene: TRBJ2-2
CDR3 length: 15
D gene: TRBD2
V gene: TRBV19
clone size: .
CDR3 protein: CASSVLAGDTGELFF
CDR3 DNA: TGTGCCAGTAGTGTACTAGCGGGGGACACCGGGGAGCTGTTTTTT

J gene: TRBJ1-3
CDR3 length: 14
D gene: .
V gene: TRBV15
clone size: .
CDR3 protein: CATSRRESGNTIYF
CDR3 DNA: TGTGCCACCAGCAGACGGGAATCTGGAAACACCATATATTTT

J gene: TRBJ1-3
CDR3 length: 15
D gene: TRBD1
V gene: TRBV6-5
clone size: .
CDR3 protein: CASSYLTGVGNTIYF
CDR3 DNA: TGTGCCAGCAGTTACCTAACAGGGGTTGGAAACACCATATATTTT

J gene: TRBJ2-7
CDR3 length: 14
D gene: .
V gene: TRBV7-2
clone size: .
CDR3 protein: CASSLKAGSYEQYF
CDR3 DNA: TGTGCCAGCAGCTTAAAGGCAGGTTCCTACGAGCAGTACTTC

J gene: TRBJ1-4
CDR3 length: 14
D gene: .
V gene: TRBV9
clone size: few
CDR3 protein: CASSTSQGGEKLFF
CDR3 DNA: TGTGCCAGCAGCACCTCTCAGGGTGGGGAAAAACTGTTTTTT

J gene: TRBJ2-1
CDR3 length: 17
D gene: TRBD1
V gene: TRBV28
clone size: .
CDR3 protein: CASSTTNRGPTVGEQFF
CDR3 DNA: TGTGCCAGCAGTACAACAAACAGGGGGCCTACCGTTGGTGAGCAGTTCTTC

J gene: TRBJ2-7
CDR3 length: 13
D gene: TRBD2
V gene: TRBV5-4
clone size: .
CDR3 protein: CASSSMGGREQYF
CDR3 DNA: TGTGCCAGCAGCTCCATGGGCGGGAGAGAGCAGTACTTC

J gene: TRBJ2-7
CDR3 length: 18
D gene: TRBD2
V gene: TRBV5-3
clone size: .
CDR3 protein: CARSLIRPLADTAYEQYF
CDR3 DNA: TGTGCCAGAAGCCTAATCCGCCCTCTAGCGGATACAGCCTACGAGCAGTACTTC

J gene: TRBJ2-3
CDR3 length: 19
D gene: TRBD2
V gene: TRBV4-1
clone size: .
CDR3 protein: CASSQEGLDGLAGSNTQYF
CDR3 DNA: TGCGCCAGCAGCCAAGAGGGTTTGGATGGGCTAGCGGGATCAAATACGCAGTATTTT

J gene: TRBJ2-7
CDR3 length: 13
D gene: .
V gene: TRBV19
clone size: .
CDR3 protein: CASSQGKGYEQYF
CDR3 DNA: TGTGCCAGTTCCCAGGGGAAGGGCTACGAGCAGTACTTC

J gene: TRBJ2-7
CDR3 length: 14
D gene: TRBD2
V gene: TRBV28
clone size: .
CDR3 protein: CASSVLAGGYEQYF
CDR3 DNA: TGTGCCAGCAGCGTTCTAGCGGGAGGTTACGAGCAGTACTTC

J gene: TRBJ2-3
CDR3 length: 17
D gene: .
V gene: TRBV27
clone size: once
CDR3 protein: CASSLSAGGPHTDTQYF
CDR3 DNA: TGTGCCAGCAGTCTCTCCGCCGGGGGTCCCCACACAGATACGCAGTATTTT

J gene: TRBJ2-3
CDR3 length: 18
D gene: TRBD2
V gene: TRBV4-2
clone size: .
CDR3 protein: CASSQSRRTSASTDTQYF
CDR3 DNA: TGTGCCAGCAGCCAATCCAGGCGGACTAGCGCTAGCACAGATACGCAGTATTTT

J gene: TRBJ2-7
CDR3 length: 13
D gene: .
V gene: TRBV6-5
clone size: .
CDR3 protein: CASAPGKYYEQYF
CDR3 DNA: TGTGCCAGCGCCCCAGGGAAATACTACGAGCAGTACTTC

J gene: TRBJ1-2
CDR3 length: 16
D gene: TRBD1
V gene: TRBV27
clone size: .
CDR3 protein: CASSTLTGGYNYGYTF
CDR3 DNA: TGTGCCAGCAGTACCTTGACAGGGGGATACAACTATGGCTACACCTTC

J gene: TRBJ1-1
CDR3 length: 13
D gene: .
V gene: TRBV19
clone size: .
CDR3 protein: CASSWGVDTEAFF
CDR3 DNA: TGTGCCAGTAGTTGGGGAGTGGACACTGAAGCTTTCTTT

J gene: TRBJ2-1
CDR3 length: 16
D gene: TRBD2
V gene: TRBV19
clone size: .
CDR3 protein: CASSRPFGGSRNEQFF
CDR3 DNA: TGTGCCAGTAGTAGGCCTTTTGGCGGGAGTAGGAATGAGCAGTTCTTC

J gene: TRBJ2-3
CDR3 length: 18
D gene: TRBD1
V gene: TRBV5-1
clone size: .
CDR3 protein: CASSSPGQGLLWTDTQYF
CDR3 DNA: TGCGCCAGCAGCTCACCGGGACAGGGACTTCTTTGGACAGATACGCAGTATTTT

J gene: TRBJ2-7
CDR3 length: 18
D gene: TRBD2
V gene: TRBV7-2
clone size: .
CDR3 protein: CASSLRIAGGINSYEQYF
CDR3 DNA: TGTGCCAGCAGCTTGAGGATAGCGGGAGGGATTAACTCCTACGAGCAGTACTTC

J gene: TRBJ2-3
CDR3 length: 14
D gene: TRBD2
V gene: TRBV6-6
clone size: .
CDR3 protein: CASGRGLGVDTQYF
CDR3 DNA: TGTGCCAGCGGGAGGGGACTGGGGGTAGATACGCAGTATTTT

J gene: TRBJ2-1
CDR3 length: 13
D gene: TRBD2
V gene: TRBV7-3
clone size: .
CDR3 protein: CASSPQREDEQFF
CDR3 DNA: TGTGCCAGCAGCCCGCAGCGGGAGGATGAGCAGTTCTTC

J gene: TRBJ2-7
CDR3 length: 13
D gene: .
V gene: TRBV7-2
clone size: .
CDR3 protein: CASSLGTNYEQYF
CDR3 DNA: TGTGCCAGCAGCTTAGGGACTAACTACGAGCAGTACTTC

J gene: TRBJ1-1
CDR3 length: 13
D gene: .
V gene: TRBV27
clone size: .
CDR3 protein: CASSLVAGIEAFF
CDR3 DNA: TGTGCCAGCAGCCTCGTTGCCGGTATCGAAGCTTTCTTT

J gene: TRBJ2-5
CDR3 length: 15
D gene: TRBD2
V gene: TRBV7-3
clone size: once
CDR3 protein: CASSYIAGGGETQYF
CDR3 DNA: TGTGCCAGCAGCTACATAGCGGGTGGGGGGGAGACCCAGTACTTC